This T cell receptor (beta chain) stems from a study of T-cell reconstitution after alpha-beta-depleted transplantation in children. Study-wide findings and caveats: Certain patients had high TCRbeta diversity at day 60, and it came from recipient T cells and thymic progenitors that survived.

CDR3 length: 13 amino acids. V lost 4 bases and J 5 bases, leaving 8 bases between the germline ends. Unique molecular identifiers were incorporated when the TCRbeta library was constructed. TCRdb independently ran MiXCR on the PCR reads; one entry per CDR3 protein. The top ten clones hold around a third of a sample with about 580,000 distinct CDR3 sequences, around 27% of them seen once. Note on this clonotype: What it recognizes is unknown.

Source: PBMCs, taken before TCRalphabeta/CD19-depleted stem cell transplant. The origin of this receptor is a boy in the first two years of life with Wiskott-Aldrich syndrome, due to receive a stem cell transplant. The rearrangement links TRBV12-3 or TRBV12-4 to TRBJ2-2, with no clear D. The CDR3 loop is CASSSQPTGELFF. CDR3 nucleotide sequence: TGTGCCAGCAGTTCACAGCCGACCGGGGAGCTGTTTTTT.